Listed here are 30 T cell receptor beta chains from one sample, sequenced in a study of Graves' ophthalmopathy and Graves' hyperthyroidism. RNA transcripts served as template for amplifying TCR beta CDR3 sequences. Second-round multiplex PCR followed a first-round RT-PCR using HTBI primers. TCRdb independently ran MiXCR on the multiplex PCR reads; one entry per CDR3 protein. The repertoire holds some 370,000 distinct CDR3 sequences, with approximately 17% as singletons. The specimen was peripheral blood. These receptors came from an adult woman with stable Graves' hyperthyroidism.

At least ten counts were recorded for this clonotype. The rearrangement links TRBV5-1 to TRBJ2-2; 7 nucleotides align to TRBD2. V lost 0 bases and J lost 2; bases outside the gene matches: 4. CDR3 length: 16 amino acids. From germline, CDR1 is SGHRS and CDR2 YFSETQ. The CDR3 DNA reads TGCGCCAGCAGCTTGGCAGCGGGAAGAAACACCGGGGAGCTGTTTTTT. Encoded protein: CASSLAAGRNTGELFF.

The chain joins TRBV20-1 to TRBJ2-5; D is uncertain. There are 17 residues in the CDR3. CDR1 and CDR2 (germline): DFQATT, SNEGSKA (reference sequence). V lost 1 base and J 1 base, leaving 19 bases between the germline ends. Here the CDR3 reads CSARGAPRRTFQETQYF. As DNA, the CDR3 is TGCAGTGCTAGAGGGGCCCCGCGCAGGACCTTCCAAGAGACCCAGTACTTC.

V usage is TRBV6-5 and J usage is TRBJ1-2; perhaps TRBD1 as D (5 bases). The CDR3 runs to 14 residues. Germline V gives CDR1 MNHEY, CDR2 SVGAGI. The V gene lost 0 bases and the J gene lost 6 bases, with 11 bases spanning the gap. The CDR3 spells CASSYSGGVNGYTF. The CDR3 DNA sequence: TGTGCCAGCAGTTACTCGGGAGGGGTGAATGGCTACACCTTC.

This clonotype was detected many times. The V gene is TRBV2, the J gene TRBJ2-2; 10 nucleotides agree with TRBD1. Germline values: CDR1 SNHLY, CDR2 FYNNEI. V lost 5 bases to trimming and J lost 0 bases; unmatched junction nucleotides: 3. This CDR3 comprises 16 residues. The CDR3, as DNA: TGTGCCAGCAGTTTGACAGGGGGCCCGAACACCGGGGAGCTGTTTTTT. Its translation: CASSLTGGPNTGELFF.

This clonotype was seen at least ten times. The chain is built from TRBV19 and TRBJ2-5, with D maybe TRBD1 (5 bases). Germline V gives CDR1 LNHDA, CDR2 SQIVND (reference sequence). This CDR3 spans 14 amino acids. V lost 5 bases to trimming and J lost 2 bases, with 12 bases between them. The CDR3 DNA reads as TGTGCCAGTAGTCACCGGACAAGACAAGAGACCCAGTACTTC. Translated, it gives CASSHRTRQETQYF.

This clonotype was observed at least ten times. The chain has TRBV30 and TRBJ1-3; D is unresolved. The CDR3 contains 15 residues. V dropped 2 bases and J dropped 3 bases, with 14 bases sitting between them. CDR1 and CDR2 from the germline V gene are GTSNPN and SVGIG (reference sequence). CDR3 region: CAWSKSSYFGNTIYF. The CDR3 nucleotides are TGTGCCTGGAGTAAAAGCTCTTATTTTGGAAACACCATATATTTT.

The V and J genes are TRBV12-3 or TRBV12-4 and TRBJ2-7; D is undetermined. Trimming cost V 6 bases and J 2 bases, with 5 bases left between them. The CDR3 sequence is 11 residues long. The CDR3 spells CASRLTYEQYF. Written as DNA, the CDR3 is TGTGCCAGCAGGCTCACCTACGAGCAGTACTTC.

This CDR3 is CATRPPSGTGTYEQYF. CDR3 nucleotide sequence: TGTGCCACCAGGCCCCCCTCCGGGACAGGTACCTACGAGCAGTACTTC. This chain links TRBV10-3 with TRBJ2-7; 8 bases are shared with TRBD1. The length of the CDR3 is 16 residues. Germline V CDR1 and CDR2: ENHRY, SYGVKD. J lost 2 bases, V lost 10 bases, and 16 bases had no gene match.

This clonotype was picked up many times. This CDR3 reads CSASRGDGGETQYF. As DNA, the CDR3 is TGCAGTGCTAGTAGGGGGGATGGGGGAGAGACCCAGTACTTC. The genes are TRBV20-1 and TRBJ2-5, with D perhaps assigned TRBD1 or TRBD2 (6 bases each). Germline CDR1 is DFQATT and CDR2 is SNEGSKA (reference sequence). The CDR3 has 14 amino acids. The V gene lost 3 bases and the J gene lost 4 bases, with 15 bases spanning the gap.

In the case of this clonotype: This CDR3 is missing its conserved last phenylalanine or tryptophan, likely due to a read error. The rearrangement uses TRBV5-1 and TRBJ1-1, with 7 positions matching TRBD1. J was trimmed by 6 bases and V by 3 bases; bases with no gene match: 5. There are 13 residues in the CDR3. The germline V gene has CDR1 SGHRS and CDR2 YFSETQ. CDR3 sequence: CASSSQGLAEAFY. Here the CDR3 DNA reads TGCGCCAGCAGCTCACAGGGGTTAGCTGAAGCTTTCTAT.

This clonotype came up many times. This sequence joins TRBV28 and TRBJ2-7; 7 bases line up with TRBD1. The CDR3 is 15 residues long. Germline CDR1 reads MDHEN; CDR2 reads SYDVKM. Unmatched junction bases numbered 10, after V lost 5 bases and J lost 3 bases. This chain's CDR3 is CASSKGTAPFYEQYF. The DNA for the CDR3 is TGTGCCAGCAGTAAAGGGACAGCTCCCTTCTACGAGCAGTACTTC. Based on the CDR3 plus reference TRBV28 and TRBJ2-7, the full variable domain is DVKVTQSSRYLVKRTGEKVFLECVQDMDHENMFWYRQDPGLGLRLIYFSYDVKMKEKGDIPEGYSVSREKKERFSLILESASTNQTSMYLCASSKGTAPFYEQYFGPGTRLTVT.

This clonotype was seen repeatedly, ten times or more. The chain recombines TRBV6-1 with TRBJ1-2, with unresolved D. Trimming took 7 bases from V and 6 from J, leaving 9 bases between them. The CDR3 is made up of 11 amino acids. Germline V gives CDR1 MNHNS, CDR2 SASEGT. CDR3 protein: CASNPGDGYTF. The DNA of the CDR3 is TGTGCCAGCAACCCCGGGGATGGCTACACCTTC.

The rearrangement joins TRBV4-3 to TRBJ2-2, with D tentatively TRBD2 (5 bases). The germline V and J ends were trimmed by 3 bases and 1 base, with 18 bases remaining between them. There are 18 residues in the CDR3. In germline, CDR1 is LGHNA, CDR2 YSLEER. CDR3 protein: CASSQNYGEGQNTGELFF. DNA for the CDR3: TGCGCCAGCAGCCAGAACTACGGAGAGGGTCAGAACACCGGGGAGCTGTTTTTT.

This clonotype was seen repeatedly, ten times or more. This chain joins TRBV2 and TRBJ1-1, with TRBD1 identical over 7 bases. The V gene's germline CDR1 is SNHLY and CDR2 FYNNEI. CDR3 length: 15 amino acids. With 3 bases clipped from V and 4 bases from J, the junction kept 8 bases outside the gene matches. In nucleotides, the CDR3 is TGTGCCAGCAGTGAGGAAAGGGGGCTGATCACTGAAGCTTTCTTT. Its translation: CASSEERGLITEAFF.

The sample holds many counts of this clonotype. The chain recombines TRBV28 with TRBJ2-7; D is unclear. There are 16 residues in the CDR3. V lost 3 bases, J lost 3 bases, and 18 bases lay in between. In germline, CDR1 is MDHEN, CDR2 SYDVKM. Written as DNA, the CDR3 is TGTGCCAGCAGTTTCCTACGTTCCGGAGAGATCTACGAGCAGTACTTC. Protein sequence: CASSFLRSGEIYEQYF.

The chain combines TRBV2 with TRBJ1-6; D not resolved. The germline V gene encodes CDR1 SNHLY and CDR2 FYNNEI. The length of the CDR3 is 15 residues. V dropped 5 bases and J dropped 3 bases, with 11 bases sitting between them. The CDR3 region has the DNA TGTGCCAGCAGTTCGGAAAGGAACTATAATTCACCCCTCCACTTT. Translated: CASSSERNYNSPLHF. Combining the CDR3 with reference TRBV2 and TRBJ1-6 gives the whole variable domain EPEVTQTPSHQVTQMGQEVILRCVPISNHLYFYWYRQILGQKVEFLVSFYNNEISEKSEIFDDQFSVERPDGSNFTLKIRSTKLEDSAMYFCASSSERNYNSPLHFGNGTRLTVT.

V gene TRBV7-2 combines with J gene TRBJ2-2; the D gene is possibly TRBD1 (5 bases). Trimming pared 3 bases from V and 3 bases from J, leaving 11 bases between. The CDR3 covers 15 residues. Per the germline V gene, CDR1 is SGHTA and CDR2 is FQGNSA. The CDR3 nucleotides are TGTGCCAGCAGCTTGGGGCCCAAAGACACCGGGGAGCTGTTTTTT. It translates to CASSLGPKDTGELFF.

The J gene is TRBJ2-3, the V gene TRBV5-4; a weak D match, TRBD1 (6 bases). CDR3 length equals 15 residues. Trimming took 5 bases from V and 10 from J, leaving 23 bases between them. The germline gives CDR1 SGHNT, CDR2 YYREEE (reference sequence). Here the CDR3 reads CASSSPGQTLDSQYF. The CDR3 DNA is TGTGCCAGCAGTTCACCGGGACAAACTTTGGATTCGCAGTATTTT. The full variable domain, its missing parts supplied by reference TRBV5-4 and TRBJ2-3, is ETGVTQSPTHLIKTRGQQVTLRCSSQSGHNTVSWYQQALGQGPQFIFQYYREEENGRGNFPPRFSGLQFPNYSSELNVNALELDDSALYLCASSSPGQTLDSQYFGPGTRLTVL.

The chain uses TRBV25-1 and TRBJ1-6; D remains unclear. The CDR3 loop spans 12 amino acids. CDR1 is MGHDK and CDR2 is SYGVNS in the germline V gene. Trimming left V 1 base short and J 6 bases short, with 1 base between. DNA for the CDR3: TGTGCCAGCAGTGAATTTAATTCACCCCTCCACTTT. Encoded protein: CASSEFNSPLHF.

The rearrangement joins TRBV12-3 or TRBV12-4 to TRBJ2-7, with TRBD1 matching 9 bases. The ends lost 5 bases at V and 2 bases at J; junction bases unmatched: 7. This CDR3 region has 15 residues. CDR3 coding DNA: TGTGCCAGCAGTCCCACAGGGGGCCCAGCCTACGAGCAGTACTTC. Translation gives CASSPTGGPAYEQYF.

This clonotype was found a few times. The V and J genes are TRBV19 and TRBJ2-7; 10 nucleotides line up with TRBD1. This CDR3 spans 13 amino acids. After removal of 10 bases from V and 2 bases from J, the junction contained 5 bases not matched to a gene. Germline CDR1 and CDR2: LNHDA and SQIVND (reference sequence). CDR3 DNA: TGTGCCACTCGAGGGACAGGGGCCTACGAGCAGTACTTC. Protein sequence: CATRGTGAYEQYF.

This clonotype was detected ten times or more. At one end the junction does not follow the germline gene, possibly because of a read error. The chain couples TRBV18 to TRBJ1-6; TRBD1 agrees at 9 bases. There are 16 residues in the CDR3. The V gene's germline CDR1 is KGHSH and CDR2 LQKENI. The DNA for the CDR3 is TGTACCAGCTCACCGGGGACAGGGCCGGTCGCTTCACCCCTCCACTTT. Its translation: CTSSPGTGPVASPLHF.

In this sample, this clonotype turned up many times. This chain uses TRBV7-3 with TRBJ1-6, with 7 bases matching TRBD1. Losses at the gene ends were 4 bases for V and 9 bases for J; bases not matched to a gene: 3. Germline-derived CDR1 and CDR2 are SGHTA and FQGTGA. The CDR3 spans 13 residues. CDR3 amino acids: CASSWDSSSPLHF. CDR3 nucleotides: TGTGCCAGCAGCTGGGACAGCTCTTCACCCCTCCACTTT. The variable domain in full, completed from reference TRBV7-3 and TRBJ1-6, reads GAGVSQTPSNKVTEKGKYVELRCDPISGHTALYWYRQSLGQGPEFLIYFQGTGAADDSGLPNDRFFAVRPEGSVSTLKIQRTERGDSAVYLCASSWDSSSPLHFGNGTRLTVT.

This clonotype was observed at least ten times. This chain links TRBV24-1 with TRBJ1-2; D not resolved. The CDR3 is 14 residues long. Per germline, CDR1 KGHDR and CDR2 SFDVKD. Trimming pared 4 bases from V and 3 bases from J, leaving 11 bases between. The CDR3 region is CATSDPDRDYGYTF. The CDR3 nucleotides are TGTGCCACCAGTGACCCAGACCGAGACTATGGCTACACCTTC.

This clonotype has a handful of counts. One end of the junction is discordant with germline, which a read error may explain. The chain has TRBV19 and TRBJ1-5, with 7 bases fitting TRBD1. Germline loops: CDR1 LNHDA, CDR2 SQIVND (reference sequence). This CDR3 has 17 amino acids. The CDR3 nucleotides are TGTGCCAGTAGTTCACTACCCTTTGGAGGGGGCAACCAGCCCCAGCATTTT. Translating gives CASSSLPFGGGNQPQHF.

This clonotype appeared many times. The chain carries TRBV6-1 and TRBJ2-7, with TRBD1 matching 9 bases. The germline gives CDR1 MNHNS, CDR2 SASEGT. This CDR3 has 16 residues. V shed 4 bases, J shed 1 base, and the junction held 8 bases outside the gene matches. The CDR3 here is CASSGERTGVSYEQYF. The DNA of the CDR3 is TGTGCCAGCAGTGGAGAGAGGACAGGGGTTTCCTACGAGCAGTACTTC.

V usage is TRBV6-2 or TRBV6-3 and J usage is TRBJ2-7; 8 bases match TRBD1. Germline CDR1 MNHEY, CDR2 SVGEGT. With V trimmed by 2 bases and J by 2 bases, 2 bases remained unmatched. This CDR3 is 14 amino acids long. The CDR3 loop reads CASSYTGGPYEQYF. CDR3 DNA: TGTGCCAGCAGTTACACAGGGGGACCCTACGAGCAGTACTTC.

The chain has TRBV28 and TRBJ1-2, with D unresolved. The V gene lost 5 bases and the J gene lost 4 bases, with 14 bases spanning the gap. Germline CDR1 MDHEN, CDR2 SYDVKM. The length of the CDR3 is 14 residues. The DNA of the CDR3 is TGTGCCAGCAGTGTATTAACGGGCCTCTATGGCTACACCTTC. This encodes CASSVLTGLYGYTF.

This clonotype was detected many times. The rearrangement links TRBV29-1 to TRBJ1-1; D ambiguous. CDR3 size: 11 residues. V lost 2 bases and J lost 9, with 10 bases in between. Germline assignment: CDR1 SQVTM and CDR2 ANQGSEA. The CDR3: CSVEHLGKAFF. In nucleotides, the CDR3 is TGCAGCGTTGAACATCTCGGAAAAGCTTTCTTT.

This clonotype was recorded many times. The chain links TRBV20-1 to TRBJ2-7, with TRBD2 matching 8 bases. Germline loops: CDR1 DFQATT, CDR2 SNEGSKA (reference sequence). V shed 3 bases, J shed 1 base, and the junction held 8 bases outside the gene matches. The CDR3 sequence is 15 residues long. CDR3 DNA sequence: TGCAGTGCTAGCCGAGCGGGGGTCTTTTCCTACGAGCAGTACTTC. Residues: CSASRAGVFSYEQYF.